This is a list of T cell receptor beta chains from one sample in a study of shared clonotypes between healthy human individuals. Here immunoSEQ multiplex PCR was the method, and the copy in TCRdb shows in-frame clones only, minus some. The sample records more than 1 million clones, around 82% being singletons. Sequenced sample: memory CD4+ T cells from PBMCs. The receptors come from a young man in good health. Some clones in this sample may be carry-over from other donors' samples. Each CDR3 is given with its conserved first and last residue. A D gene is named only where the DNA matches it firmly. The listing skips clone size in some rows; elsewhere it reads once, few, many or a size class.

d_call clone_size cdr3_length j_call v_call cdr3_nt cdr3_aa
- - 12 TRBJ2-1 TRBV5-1 TGCGCCAGCAGCTTGGCATCCGGGCCCCAGTTCTTC CASSLASGPQFF
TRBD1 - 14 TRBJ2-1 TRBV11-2 TGTGCCAGCAGCGCAGGGGGAACCTACAATGAGCAGTTCTTC CASSAGGTYNEQFF
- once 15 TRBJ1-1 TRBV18 TGTGCCAGCTCACCACGGAATCCCGGGGACACTGAAGCTTTCTTT CASSPRNPGDTEAFF
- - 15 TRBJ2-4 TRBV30 TGTGCCTGGAACGAACCCACTGGGTCCAAAAACATTCAGTACTTC CAWNEPTGSKNIQYF
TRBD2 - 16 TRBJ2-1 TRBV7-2 TGTGCCAGCAGCAATCAAGGGTTGGGAGGGTACAATGAGCAGTTCTTC CASSNQGLGGYNEQFF
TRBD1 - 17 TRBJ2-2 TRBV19 TGTGCCAGTAGTATAGAAAGGGACAGGGGGGACACCGGGGAGCTGTTTTTT CASSIERDRGDTGELFF
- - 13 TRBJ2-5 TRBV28 TGTGCCAGCAGTTTCGGGGTTCTAGAGACCCAGTACTTC CASSFGVLETQYF
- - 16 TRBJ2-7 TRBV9 TGTGCCAGCAGCGTAGCTCTGACAGCACCGCGCTACGAGCAGTACTTC CASSVALTAPRYEQYF
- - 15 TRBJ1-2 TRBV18 TGTGCCAGCTCACCAGTAAGGGAGGCCCTCTATGGCTACACCTTC CASSPVREALYGYTF
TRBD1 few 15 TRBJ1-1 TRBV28 TGTGCCAGCAGTCCCGGGACAGGGTGGAGCACTGAAGCTTTCTTT CASSPGTGWSTEAFF
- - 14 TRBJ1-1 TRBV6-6 TGTGCCAGCTCACCTGGGAGTCTGAACACTGAAGCTTTCTTT CASSPGSLNTEAFF
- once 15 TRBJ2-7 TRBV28 TGTGCCAGCAGCCGAACGGGGTCTTACTCCTACGAGCAGTACTTC CASSRTGSYSYEQYF
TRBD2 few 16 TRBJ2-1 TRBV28 TGTGCCAGCAGTTCCCCATCAGGCGGGAGTTGGAATGAGCAGTTCTTC CASSSPSGGSWNEQFF
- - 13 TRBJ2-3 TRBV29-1 TGCAGCGTTTCATTGACAGGCACAGATACGCAGTATTTT CSVSLTGTDTQYF
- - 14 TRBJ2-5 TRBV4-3 TGCGCCAGCAGCCAAGGCATCAGGAAGGAGACCCAGTACTTC CASSQGIRKETQYF
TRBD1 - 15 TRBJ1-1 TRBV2 TGTGCCAGCAGCCCTGGACAGGTTGGGCTGAATGAAGCTTTCTTT CASSPGQVGLNEAFF
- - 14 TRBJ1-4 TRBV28 TGTGCCAGCAGTTCCGCGGGATCTAATGAAAAACTGTTTTTT CASSSAGSNEKLFF
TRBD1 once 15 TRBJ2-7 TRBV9 TGTGCCAGCAGCGTAACAGGGGGTAGCTCCTACGAGCAGTACTTC CASSVTGGSSYEQYF
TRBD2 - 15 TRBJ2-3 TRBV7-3 TGTGCCAGCAGCGCTACAGCGCGGGAGTTAGATACGCAGTATTTT CASSATARELDTQYF
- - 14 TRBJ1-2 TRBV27 TGTGCCAGCAGTTTATCGGGGGCTAACTATGGCTACACCTTC CASSLSGANYGYTF
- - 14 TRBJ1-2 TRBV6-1 TGTGCCAGCAGTGTGGGCCAGGGTAACTATGGCTACACCTTC CASSVGQGNYGYTF
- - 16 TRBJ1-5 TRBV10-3 TGTGCCATCAGTGAAGGGGAGGGCGCCGGGGGTCAGCCCCAGCATTTT CAISEGEGAGGQPQHF
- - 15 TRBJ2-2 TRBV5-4 TGTGCCAGCAGCTTGATGTCTAAAAACACCGGGGAGCTGTTTTTT CASSLMSKNTGELFF
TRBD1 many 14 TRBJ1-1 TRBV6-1 TGTGCCAGCAGCCAAGGACAGGGTGTTAAGGAAGCTTTCTTT CASSQGQGVKEAFF
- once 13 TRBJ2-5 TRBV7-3 TGTGCCAGCAGCCTTAGTCCCCAAGAGACCCAGTACTTC CASSLSPQETQYF
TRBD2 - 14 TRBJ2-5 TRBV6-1 TGTGCCAGCAAGCCGGGAGGGGCCCAAGAGACCCAGTACTTC CASKPGGAQETQYF
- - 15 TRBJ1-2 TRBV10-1 TGCGCCAGCAGTTCAACCGGGGGGGAGGTTGAGGGCTACACCTTC CASSSTGGEVEGYTF
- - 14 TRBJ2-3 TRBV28 TGTGCCAGCAGCCGGACAGCTACCCAAGGTACGCAGTATTTT CASSRTATQGTQYF
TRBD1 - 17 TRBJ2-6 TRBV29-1 TGCAGCGCGTGGGCTGGACAGGGGGCCGTCGGGGCCAACGTCCTGACTTTC CSAWAGQGAVGANVLTF
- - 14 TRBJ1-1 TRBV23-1 TGCGCCAGCAGTCAAAGCCACTTGAACACTGAAGCTTTCTTT CASSQSHLNTEAFF
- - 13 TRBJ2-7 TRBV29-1 TGCAGCGTTGGGCATCACGAGTCCTACGAGCAGTACTTC CSVGHHESYEQYF
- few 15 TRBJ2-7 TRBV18 TGTGCCAGCTCACCACCGGGCGGGTATTCCTACGAGCAGTACTTC CASSPPGGYSYEQYF
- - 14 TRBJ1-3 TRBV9 TGTGCCAGCAGCGTACGAGGGGCCGGAAACACCATATATTTT CASSVRGAGNTIYF
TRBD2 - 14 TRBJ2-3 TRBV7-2 TGTGCCAGCAGCCTAGCGGGAGCAGCAGATACGCAGTATTTT CASSLAGAADTQYF
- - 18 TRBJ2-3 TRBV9 TGTGCCAGCAGCGTAGCGGGATCGGGCGGGTGGGTCACAGATACGCAGTATTTT CASSVAGSGGWVTDTQYF
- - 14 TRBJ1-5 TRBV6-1 TGTGCCAGCAGCGATTCAGGTGTGGACCAGCCCCAGCATTTT CASSDSGVDQPQHF
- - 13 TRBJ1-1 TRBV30 TGTGCCTGGAGTGAGGCGGCGTACACTGAAGCTTTCTTT CAWSEAAYTEAFF
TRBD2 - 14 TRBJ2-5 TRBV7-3 TGTGCCAGCAGCTCCGGACTAGCGGGGGGGACCCAGTACTTC CASSSGLAGGTQYF
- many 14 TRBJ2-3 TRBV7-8 TGTGCCAGCAGCCCGACTAGACCCACAGATACGCAGTATTTT CASSPTRPTDTQYF
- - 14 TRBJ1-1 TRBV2 TGTGCCAGCACACGACAGGTCTCGAACACTGAAGCTTTCTTT CASTRQVSNTEAFF
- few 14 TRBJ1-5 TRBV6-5 TGTGCCAGCAGTTACTCGTCAAGCAATCAGCCCCAGCATTTT CASSYSSSNQPQHF
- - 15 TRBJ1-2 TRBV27 TGTGCCAGCAGTCGGAACACACGCGCCGACTATGGCTACACCTTC CASSRNTRADYGYTF
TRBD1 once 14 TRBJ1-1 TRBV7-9 TGTGCCAGCAGCTGGGACAGGGGGGGATCTGAAGCTTTCTTT CASSWDRGGSEAFF
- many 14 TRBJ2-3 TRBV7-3 TGTGCCAGCAGTAGGGGCAGCAGCACAGATACGCAGTATTTT CASSRGSSTDTQYF
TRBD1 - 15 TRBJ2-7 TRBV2 TGTGCCAGCAGGAACCGGGACAGCGGTCTCGACGAGCAGTACTTC CASRNRDSGLDEQYF
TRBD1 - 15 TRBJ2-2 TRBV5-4 TGTGCCAGCAGCTTGGGGGACAGGGGGACCGGGGAGCTGTTTTTT CASSLGDRGTGELFF
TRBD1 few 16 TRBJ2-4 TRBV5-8 TGTGCCAGCAGCTGGGGACAGATACTAGCCAAAAACATTCAGTACTTC CASSWGQILAKNIQYF
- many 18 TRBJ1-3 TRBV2 TGTGCCAGCAGTGAACGCTGGACAGCACTAAACTCTGGAAACACCATATATTTT CASSERWTALNSGNTIYF
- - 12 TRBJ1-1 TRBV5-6 TGTGCCAGCAGCCACGGCATCACTGAAGCTTTCTTT CASSHGITEAFF
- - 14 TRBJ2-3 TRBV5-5 TGTGCCAGCAGCTTGGTGGGAGGCGCAGATACGCAGTATTTT CASSLVGGADTQYF
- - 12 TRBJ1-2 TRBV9 TGTGCCAGCAGCGTTTTAGGTTGGGGCTACACCTTC CASSVLGWGYTF
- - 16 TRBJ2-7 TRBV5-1 TGCGCCAGCAGCTTCCGACCTGGGGGTTCGTCCTACGAGCAGTACTTC CASSFRPGGSSYEQYF
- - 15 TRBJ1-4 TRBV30 TGTGCCTGGAGTTACCGGGGGCGGGCTAATGAAAAACTGTTTTTT CAWSYRGRANEKLFF
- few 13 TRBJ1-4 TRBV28 TGTGCCAGTGTTCGGGGCCGGAATGAAAAACTGTTTTTT CASVRGRNEKLFF
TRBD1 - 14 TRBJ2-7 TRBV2 TGTGCCAGCAGTGAATGGACAGGGGGATACGAGCAGTACTTC CASSEWTGGYEQYF